These T cell receptor beta chains were read from a single sample in a study of shared clonotypes between healthy human individuals. Data came from immunoSEQ multiplex PCR; TCRdb stores just in-frame clones and leaves some out. This sample has around 1,900,000 clones, with 80% to 95% found just once. Specimen: naive CD8+ T cells from PBMCs. These receptors all come from a young man in good health. Some clones in this sample may be carry-over from other donors' samples. The CDR3 runs from the conserved cysteine through the conserved F or W. Fields, in order: J gene, V gene, D gene, clone size, CDR3 DNA, CDR3 protein. D genes are given only for firm matches. Rows give clone size only sometimes, using once, few, many, or a class for an expanded clone.

TRBJ1-5	TRBV10-3	TRBD1	NA	TGTGCCATCAGTGAGATACAGGGGGATCAGCCCCAGCATTTT	CAISEIQGDQPQHF
TRBJ2-5	TRBV13	NA	NA	TGTGCCAGCAGCTTCGGAGGAGCGGCAGAGACCCAGTACTTC	CASSFGGAAETQYF
TRBJ2-3	TRBV28	NA	NA	TGTGCCAGCAGTTTCCGGGTAACTAGCACAGATACGCAGTATTTT	CASSFRVTSTDTQYF
TRBJ2-7	TRBV7-6	TRBD1	NA	TGTGCCAGCAGCTTAGAAGGGACAGGCGTGCAGTACTTC	CASSLEGTGVQYF
TRBJ2-2	TRBV6-6	NA	NA	TGTGCCAGCAGTTACCTCTCAAACACCGGGGAGCTGTTTTTT	CASSYLSNTGELFF
TRBJ2-7	TRBV7-9	NA	NA	TGTGCCTCCACCAGCTCCTACGAGCAGTACTTC	CASTSSYEQYF
TRBJ1-5	TRBV30	TRBD1	NA	TGTGCCTGGAGTGTACAGGGGGAACAGCCCCAGCATTTT	CAWSVQGEQPQHF
TRBJ2-7	TRBV19	NA	once	TGTGCCAGTAGTATAGGCGGGGGCTTGGGCGAGCAGTACTTC	CASSIGGGLGEQYF
TRBJ2-1	TRBV7-9	TRBD2	NA	TGTGCCAGCAGCGGGCGGGAGTCCTCCTACAATGAGCAGTTCTTC	CASSGRESSYNEQFF
TRBJ2-7	TRBV27	NA	NA	TGTGCCAGCAGTTTGGGCGGGGCTCGATGGGACGAGCAGTACTTC	CASSLGGARWDEQYF
TRBJ1-2	TRBV6-1	TRBD1	NA	TGTGCCAGCAGTGACAGGGGGTGGTTTGGCTACACCTTC	CASSDRGWFGYTF
TRBJ2-7	TRBV4-2	NA	NA	TGTGCCAGCAGCCCGACCGGGACCTACTACGAGCAGTACTTC	CASSPTGTYYEQYF
TRBJ2-7	TRBV4-3	NA	NA	TGCGCCAGCAGCCAAAGGAGAGGGCAGACCTACGAGCAGTACTTC	CASSQRRGQTYEQYF
TRBJ1-2	TRBV5-4	TRBD1	NA	TGTGCCAGCAGCCTCGACAACAGGGGGCAGCGGGGCTACACCTTC	CASSLDNRGQRGYTF
TRBJ2-7	TRBV7-8	NA	NA	TGTGCCAGCAGCCCAAACTCCTACGAGCAGTACTTC	CASSPNSYEQYF
TRBJ1-3	TRBV7-3	NA	NA	TGTGCCAGCAGCTCGGACACCGCGGGCGTTGTGTGCACCATATATTTT	CASSSDTAGVVCTIYF
TRBJ2-1	TRBV7-9	TRBD2	NA	TGTGCCAGCAGCTTAGGACTAGCGGGAGGCGGTCAGTTCTTC	CASSLGLAGGGQFF
TRBJ2-7	TRBV14	NA	NA	TGTGCCAGCAGCCAAGGTTTTCATAGGGGGACAAAAACCTACGAGCAGTACTTC	CASSQGFHRGTKTYEQYF
TRBJ2-7	TRBV6-5	NA	NA	TGTGCCAGCAGTTCAGATTTCTACGAGCAGTACTTC	CASSSDFYEQYF
TRBJ2-1	TRBV6-4	NA	NA	TGTGCCAGTTTACGGGAGTGGGATGAGCAGTTCTTC	CASLREWDEQFF
TRBJ2-3	TRBV28	TRBD2	NA	TGTGCCAGCAGTTTACAGCGGGAGGGCACAGATACGCAGTATTTT	CASSLQREGTDTQYF
TRBJ2-7	TRBV28	TRBD1	NA	TGTGCCAGCAGTTCCTACTCCGGGACAGCCTGGGACGAGCAGTACTTC	CASSSYSGTAWDEQYF
TRBJ2-3	TRBV5-5	NA	NA	TGTGCCAGCAGTCACCAGGGTAGAAGCGGGGATACGCAGTATTTT	CASSHQGRSGDTQYF
TRBJ1-2	TRBV27	NA	NA	TGTGCCAGCAGGAATCAGGGGTTGTTTGGCTACACCTTC	CASRNQGLFGYTF
TRBJ2-7	TRBV28	TRBD1	NA	TGTGCCAGCAGCCGGGGACAGACCTACGAGCAGTACTTC	CASSRGQTYEQYF
TRBJ2-3	TRBV9	NA	NA	TGTGCCAGCAGCGTAGGATTCCCTAGCACAGATACGCAGTATTTT	CASSVGFPSTDTQYF
TRBJ2-1	TRBV5-1	NA	NA	TGCGCCAGCAGCTTGGCCAGGGTTGGCAATGAGCAGTTCTTC	CASSLARVGNEQFF
TRBJ2-1	TRBV27	NA	NA	TGTGCCAGCAGTTCTCGGAGTTCGTCCTACAATGAGCAGTTCTTC	CASSSRSSSYNEQFF
TRBJ1-1	TRBV19	NA	once	TGTGCCAGTAGACTTACAGGTAACACTGAAGCTTTCTTT	CASRLTGNTEAFF
TRBJ2-7	TRBV27	NA	NA	TGTGCCAGCAGTTTGGCAGGGAACCACGAGCAGTACTTC	CASSLAGNHEQYF
TRBJ2-5	TRBV7-7	TRBD1	NA	TGTGCCAGCAGCTTTGGACAGGGGGGAGAGACCCAGTACTTC	CASSFGQGGETQYF
TRBJ2-7	TRBV6-5	NA	NA	TGTGCCAGCAGGAAACAGGGACCAACCTACGAGCAGTACTTC	CASRKQGPTYEQYF
TRBJ2-7	TRBV10-3	NA	NA	TGTGCCAGCAGGGACGGGCGCGGGGAGTACTTC	CASRDGRGEYF
TRBJ1-2	TRBV29-1	TRBD1	NA	TGCAGCGTCCTGACAGGGAGGGGTGGCTACACCTTC	CSVLTGRGGYTF
TRBJ1-2	TRBV21-1	NA	NA	TGTGCCAGCAGCAAAGGTTCTGGCTACACCTTC	CASSKGSGYTF
TRBJ1-2	TRBV5-1	NA	NA	TGCGCCAGCAGCCCCGAACCAGTCGGGGGCGCGAACTATGGCTACACCTTC	CASSPEPVGGANYGYTF
TRBJ1-1	TRBV27	NA	NA	TGTGCCAGCAGCTGGGGGACCCTTGGGACTGAAGCTTTCTTT	CASSWGTLGTEAFF
TRBJ1-4	TRBV5-1	NA	NA	TGCGCCAGCAGCTTGGGAGGGGCCGGAAATGAAAAACTGTTTTTT	CASSLGGAGNEKLFF
TRBJ2-5	TRBV10-3	TRBD1	NA	TGTGCCATGGGAGAGGGGGCAGGGGAGACCCAGTACTTC	CAMGEGAGETQYF
TRBJ1-5	TRBV6-5	TRBD1	NA	TGTGCCAGCAGACCTGGGACAGGGAACAATCAGCCCCAGCATTTT	CASRPGTGNNQPQHF
TRBJ1-1	TRBV9	TRBD1	NA	TGTGCCAGCAACGGCGGGGACAGGGGGAACACTGAAGCTTTCTTT	CASNGGDRGNTEAFF
TRBJ2-1	TRBV10-1	NA	NA	TGCGCCAGCAGTCTGGGCAGGGAAGGGTCCTACAATGAGCAGTTCTTC	CASSLGREGSYNEQFF
TRBJ2-1	TRBV14	TRBD1	NA	TGTGCCAGCAGCTTAGGGACAGGGGCCATTTTGAGGGATGAGCAGTTCTTC	CASSLGTGAILRDEQFF
TRBJ2-2	TRBV5-1	NA	NA	TGCGCCAGCAGCTTGGCCCAGAGGGCCCCCGGGGAGCTGTTTTTT	CASSLAQRAPGELFF
TRBJ2-7	TRBV6-5	NA	NA	TGTGCCAGCAGGGGGGCCCTCTCTTGGGAGCAGTACTTC	CASRGALSWEQYF
TRBJ2-1	TRBV4-3	NA	NA	TGCGCCAGCAGCCAAAAGACGGGAAGGTTCTACAATGAGCAGTTCTTC	CASSQKTGRFYNEQFF
TRBJ1-1	TRBV19	NA	NA	TGTGCCAGTAACGGGAGGGGCAGCGACACTGAAGCTTTCTTT	CASNGRGSDTEAFF
TRBJ2-7	TRBV2	TRBD2	once	TGTGCCAGCAGTGGGACTAGCGCGAAGGGCGAGCAGTACTTC	CASSGTSAKGEQYF